The rows below give T cell receptor beta chains drawn from one sample of a study of shared clonotypes between healthy human individuals. Sequencing was performed with immunoSEQ multiplex PCR; in TCRdb, only in-frame clones are kept and a portion is missing. In the table there are roughly 770,000 clones, about 97% of which are singletons. The sequenced material came from naive CD8+ T cells sorted from blood. Receptors were obtained from a man in his thirties or forties in good health. The CDR3 runs from the conserved cysteine through the conserved F or W. A D gene is named only where the DNA matches it firmly. Clone sizes are given selectively: once, few, many, or a class where the clone is expanded.

cdr3_length: 14
d_call: -
j_call: TRBJ2-3
v_call: TRBV27
clone_size: once
cdr3_nt: TGTGCCAGCAGTTTCCAGGACATCACAGATACGCAGTATTTT
cdr3_aa: CASSFQDITDTQYF

cdr3_length: 13
d_call: -
j_call: TRBJ2-1
v_call: TRBV27
clone_size: -
cdr3_nt: TGTGCCAGCAGTTCATCAAGAAAGAATGAGCAGTTCTTC
cdr3_aa: CASSSSRKNEQFF

cdr3_length: 19
d_call: TRBD1
j_call: TRBJ1-5
v_call: TRBV7-6
clone_size: -
cdr3_nt: TGTGCCAGCAGCTTATTGCCGGACAGGGATCCGGATAGCAATCAGCCCCAGCATTTT
cdr3_aa: CASSLLPDRDPDSNQPQHF

cdr3_length: 15
d_call: -
j_call: TRBJ2-3
v_call: TRBV2
clone_size: -
cdr3_nt: TGTGCCAGCATAGTCGGGACCGATTTCACAGATACGCAGTATTTT
cdr3_aa: CASIVGTDFTDTQYF

cdr3_length: 16
d_call: TRBD1
j_call: TRBJ2-7
v_call: TRBV5-1
clone_size: -
cdr3_nt: TGCGCCAGCAGCAAAACCGGGACAGGGTTTCAGGACGAGCAGTACTTC
cdr3_aa: CASSKTGTGFQDEQYF

cdr3_length: 14
d_call: -
j_call: TRBJ2-2
v_call: TRBV27
clone_size: -
cdr3_nt: TGTGCCAGCAGTTTATTGCGGGGCAACGGGGAGCTGTTTTTT
cdr3_aa: CASSLLRGNGELFF

cdr3_length: 14
d_call: TRBD2
j_call: TRBJ2-7
v_call: TRBV7-9
clone_size: -
cdr3_nt: TGTGCCAGCAGCTTGGAGACTAGCGATGACGAGCAGTACTTC
cdr3_aa: CASSLETSDDEQYF

cdr3_length: 15
d_call: -
j_call: TRBJ2-7
v_call: TRBV27
clone_size: -
cdr3_nt: TGTGCCAGCAGTTTATCCGCGGCAGACCTCTACGAGCAGTACTTC
cdr3_aa: CASSLSAADLYEQYF

cdr3_length: 18
d_call: TRBD2
j_call: TRBJ2-2
v_call: TRBV6-1
clone_size: -
cdr3_nt: TGTGCCAGCAGTGCATTGAGACTTAGCGGGCAGAACACCGGGGAGCTGTTTTTT
cdr3_aa: CASSALRLSGQNTGELFF

cdr3_length: 19
d_call: TRBD2
j_call: TRBJ2-3
v_call: TRBV10-2
clone_size: -
cdr3_nt: TGCGCCAGCAGTCCGGGAGCGAGGGTTTGGGAGGGATCCACAGATACGCAGTATTTT
cdr3_aa: CASSPGARVWEGSTDTQYF

cdr3_length: 19
d_call: -
j_call: TRBJ2-4
v_call: TRBV11-3
clone_size: -
cdr3_nt: TGTGCCAGCAGCTTAGATCCCGACGGGGACGCCAGAGCCAAAAACATTCAGTACTTC
cdr3_aa: CASSLDPDGDARAKNIQYF

cdr3_length: 16
d_call: TRBD1
j_call: TRBJ1-2
v_call: TRBV11-2
clone_size: -
cdr3_nt: TGTGCCAGCAGCTTAGGAGGGACAGGGACCAACTATGGCTACACCTTC
cdr3_aa: CASSLGGTGTNYGYTF

cdr3_length: 13
d_call: TRBD1
j_call: TRBJ2-7
v_call: TRBV30
clone_size: -
cdr3_nt: TGTGCCTCCTCCTGGGGACAGGGCTACGAGCAGTACTTC
cdr3_aa: CASSWGQGYEQYF

cdr3_length: 16
d_call: TRBD2
j_call: TRBJ2-1
v_call: TRBV13
clone_size: -
cdr3_nt: TGTGCCAGCAGCCCCTCACGGGAGGGGGCCTACAATGAGCAGTTCTTC
cdr3_aa: CASSPSREGAYNEQFF

cdr3_length: 15
d_call: TRBD1
j_call: TRBJ2-5
v_call: TRBV7-9
clone_size: -
cdr3_nt: TGTGCCAGCAGCCCAAGACAGGGGAGTATAGAGACCCAGTACTTC
cdr3_aa: CASSPRQGSIETQYF

cdr3_length: 15
d_call: -
j_call: TRBJ2-1
v_call: TRBV27
clone_size: -
cdr3_nt: TGTGCCAGCAGTTTAGGGGGAGACCCTTACAATGAGCAGTTCTTC
cdr3_aa: CASSLGGDPYNEQFF

cdr3_length: 14
d_call: TRBD2
j_call: TRBJ2-7
v_call: TRBV2
clone_size: -
cdr3_nt: TGTGCCAGCATCTACACAGCGGGAGGGTACGAGCAGTACTTC
cdr3_aa: CASIYTAGGYEQYF

cdr3_length: 13
d_call: -
j_call: TRBJ1-1
v_call: TRBV5-4
clone_size: -
cdr3_nt: TGTGCCAGCAGCATAACAGGGTTGACTGAAGCTTTCTTT
cdr3_aa: CASSITGLTEAFF

cdr3_length: 15
d_call: TRBD1
j_call: TRBJ2-5
v_call: TRBV5-6
clone_size: -
cdr3_nt: TGTGCCAGCAGGGCCGGGACAGGGACCATGGAGACCCAGTACTTC
cdr3_aa: CASRAGTGTMETQYF

cdr3_length: 14
d_call: -
j_call: TRBJ2-2
v_call: TRBV6-5
clone_size: once
cdr3_nt: TGTGCCAGCAGTTTGGGAAAGGGCACCGGGGAGCTGTTTTTT
cdr3_aa: CASSLGKGTGELFF

cdr3_length: 15
d_call: -
j_call: TRBJ1-4
v_call: TRBV7-9
clone_size: once
cdr3_nt: TGTGCCAGCAGCTTGGTGATGGGGGCGAATGAAAAACTGTTTTTT
cdr3_aa: CASSLVMGANEKLFF

cdr3_length: 17
d_call: -
j_call: TRBJ2-2
v_call: TRBV7-9
clone_size: -
cdr3_nt: TGTGCCAGCAGCTTGGTAGCGACGGTGACGAACACCGGGGAGCTGTTTTTT
cdr3_aa: CASSLVATVTNTGELFF

cdr3_length: 11
d_call: TRBD1
j_call: TRBJ1-1
v_call: TRBV6-1
clone_size: -
cdr3_nt: TGTGCCAGCAGAGGGACAGGGCTAGCTTTCTTT
cdr3_aa: CASRGTGLAFF

cdr3_length: 15
d_call: -
j_call: TRBJ1-1
v_call: TRBV6-5
clone_size: -
cdr3_nt: TGTGCCAGCAGTTTGGGAGTCGGAGGTTACACTGAAGCTTTCTTT
cdr3_aa: CASSLGVGGYTEAFF

cdr3_length: 14
d_call: TRBD2
j_call: TRBJ2-7
v_call: TRBV27
clone_size: -
cdr3_nt: TGTGCCAGCAGTTTATTGGGGACTAGCTACGAGCAGTACTTC
cdr3_aa: CASSLLGTSYEQYF

cdr3_length: 11
d_call: -
j_call: TRBJ2-4
v_call: TRBV29-1
clone_size: once
cdr3_nt: TGCAGCGTTGAAAGGGAAAACATTCAGTACTTC
cdr3_aa: CSVERENIQYF

cdr3_length: 15
d_call: TRBD2
j_call: TRBJ2-1
v_call: TRBV7-6
clone_size: -
cdr3_nt: TGTGCCAGCAGCCAAGGGACTAGCGGGAGTTATGAGCAGTTCTTC
cdr3_aa: CASSQGTSGSYEQFF

cdr3_length: 16
d_call: TRBD2
j_call: TRBJ2-5
v_call: TRBV7-6
clone_size: -
cdr3_nt: TGTGCCAGCAAGAGACTAGCGGGAGGGCCAGGGGAGACCCAGTACTTC
cdr3_aa: CASKRLAGGPGETQYF

cdr3_length: 15
d_call: TRBD1
j_call: TRBJ1-5
v_call: TRBV28
clone_size: -
cdr3_nt: TGTGCCAGCAGTTTGGATCAGGGGGCTTATCAGCCCCAGCATTTT
cdr3_aa: CASSLDQGAYQPQHF

cdr3_length: 16
d_call: -
j_call: TRBJ1-2
v_call: TRBV7-2
clone_size: -
cdr3_nt: TGTGCCAGCAGCTTAGGACCGCTTCAGGGAGACTATGGCTACACCTTC
cdr3_aa: CASSLGPLQGDYGYTF

cdr3_length: 15
d_call: -
j_call: TRBJ2-1
v_call: TRBV27
clone_size: -
cdr3_nt: TGTGCCAGCAGTCCATTGGACACAATCTACAATGAGCAGTTCTTC
cdr3_aa: CASSPLDTIYNEQFF

cdr3_length: 12
d_call: -
j_call: TRBJ2-1
v_call: TRBV4-1
clone_size: -
cdr3_nt: TGCGCCAGCAGCCACCCTGGGGATGAGCAGTTCTTC
cdr3_aa: CASSHPGDEQFF

cdr3_length: 14
d_call: TRBD1
j_call: TRBJ2-7
v_call: TRBV5-4
clone_size: -
cdr3_nt: TGTGCCAGCAGCTTGTCCGACAGGGTGTACGAGCAGTACTTC
cdr3_aa: CASSLSDRVYEQYF

cdr3_length: 15
d_call: -
j_call: TRBJ1-5
v_call: TRBV19
clone_size: -
cdr3_nt: TGTGCCAGTAGTACCAGGACCAGGGGTGATCAGCCCCAGCATTTT
cdr3_aa: CASSTRTRGDQPQHF

cdr3_length: 15
d_call: -
j_call: TRBJ1-2
v_call: TRBV7-9
clone_size: -
cdr3_nt: TGTGCCAGCAGCTTAGTTGCCTCCGAAGGCGGTGGCTACACCTTC
cdr3_aa: CASSLVASEGGGYTF

cdr3_length: 16
d_call: TRBD2
j_call: TRBJ2-1
v_call: TRBV28
clone_size: -
cdr3_nt: TGTGCCAGCAGTTTCTCCGGGACTAGCTCCTACAATGAGCAGTTCTTC
cdr3_aa: CASSFSGTSSYNEQFF

cdr3_length: 16
d_call: TRBD2
j_call: TRBJ2-7
v_call: TRBV5-8
clone_size: -
cdr3_nt: TGTGCCAGCAGCTTGGACCCGACTAGCGGGGGGTACGAGCAGTACTTC
cdr3_aa: CASSLDPTSGGYEQYF

cdr3_length: 16
d_call: -
j_call: TRBJ2-1
v_call: TRBV19
clone_size: -
cdr3_nt: TGTGCCAGTAGTATAAATCTAGGTGTATCGTCCAATGAGCAGTTCTTC
cdr3_aa: CASSINLGVSSNEQFF

cdr3_length: 14
d_call: -
j_call: TRBJ2-1
v_call: TRBV6-1
clone_size: -
cdr3_nt: TGTGCCAGCAATTTGGACGGCCCGGTCAATGAGCAGTTCTTC
cdr3_aa: CASNLDGPVNEQFF

cdr3_length: 15
d_call: -
j_call: TRBJ1-3
v_call: TRBV4-3
clone_size: -
cdr3_nt: TGCGCCAGCAGCCAGGCGACAGGTTCTGGAAACACCATATATTTT
cdr3_aa: CASSQATGSGNTIYF

cdr3_length: 12
d_call: -
j_call: TRBJ2-3
v_call: TRBV5-4
clone_size: -
cdr3_nt: TGTGCCAGCAGCTGGGGGACAGATACGCAGTATTTT
cdr3_aa: CASSWGTDTQYF

cdr3_length: 16
d_call: -
j_call: TRBJ1-3
v_call: TRBV7-8
clone_size: -
cdr3_nt: TGTGCCAGCAGCTTAGTGCCCAGCTACTCTGGAAACACCATATATTTT
cdr3_aa: CASSLVPSYSGNTIYF

cdr3_length: 14
d_call: -
j_call: TRBJ2-3
v_call: TRBV5-5
clone_size: once
cdr3_nt: TGTGCCAGCAGCTTCGGGGGCGCAAAAGATACGCAGTATTTT
cdr3_aa: CASSFGGAKDTQYF

cdr3_length: 14
d_call: -
j_call: TRBJ1-3
v_call: TRBV28
clone_size: once
cdr3_nt: TGTGCCAGCAGTTTCTCGGGGCCTGGAAACACCATATATTTT
cdr3_aa: CASSFSGPGNTIYF

cdr3_length: 13
d_call: -
j_call: TRBJ2-7
v_call: TRBV5-8
clone_size: -
cdr3_nt: TGTGCCAGCAGCAGACTAGGGAGCTACGAGCAGTACTTC
cdr3_aa: CASSRLGSYEQYF

cdr3_length: 16
d_call: -
j_call: TRBJ2-1
v_call: TRBV6-6
clone_size: -
cdr3_nt: TGTGCCAGCAGTTACTCAACTAGCTACTCCTACAATGAGCAGTTCTTC
cdr3_aa: CASSYSTSYSYNEQFF

cdr3_length: 16
d_call: -
j_call: TRBJ2-7
v_call: TRBV19
clone_size: -
cdr3_nt: TGTGCCAGTAGTCAATACGGGGGACAGATCTCCTACGAGCAGTACTTC
cdr3_aa: CASSQYGGQISYEQYF

cdr3_length: 14
d_call: -
j_call: TRBJ1-1
v_call: TRBV7-6
clone_size: -
cdr3_nt: TGTGCCAGCAGCTTTGGGGGGGAGGGCACTGAAGCTTTCTTT
cdr3_aa: CASSFGGEGTEAFF

cdr3_length: 15
d_call: TRBD2
j_call: TRBJ2-3
v_call: TRBV19
clone_size: -
cdr3_nt: TGTGCCAGTAACAGCGGACTAGCGGGAGCAGATACGCAGTATTTT
cdr3_aa: CASNSGLAGADTQYF

cdr3_length: 17
d_call: -
j_call: TRBJ2-6
v_call: TRBV11-2
clone_size: once
cdr3_nt: TGTGCCAGCAGCTTAGATTTTAGTGTCACAAGGTTGAACGTCCTGACTTTC
cdr3_aa: CASSLDFSVTRLNVLTF

cdr3_length: 15
d_call: -
j_call: TRBJ2-1
v_call: TRBV29-1
clone_size: -
cdr3_nt: TGCAGCGTTGAAGATAGAGGCGGCCTCTACAATGAGCAGTTCTTC
cdr3_aa: CSVEDRGGLYNEQFF

cdr3_length: 13
d_call: TRBD2
j_call: TRBJ2-1
v_call: TRBV5-4
clone_size: -
cdr3_nt: TGTGCCAGCAGACCTCTAGCGGGAGTTGAGCAGTTCTTC
cdr3_aa: CASRPLAGVEQFF

cdr3_length: 13
d_call: -
j_call: TRBJ2-2
v_call: TRBV29-1
clone_size: -
cdr3_nt: TGCAGCGCTGGGTTGGGCGAAACCGGGGAGCTGTTTTTT
cdr3_aa: CSAGLGETGELFF

cdr3_length: 14
d_call: TRBD1
j_call: TRBJ2-1
v_call: TRBV4-1
clone_size: -
cdr3_nt: TGCGCCAGCAGCCAGATAACAGGGGCCAATGAGCAGTTCTTC
cdr3_aa: CASSQITGANEQFF

cdr3_length: 13
d_call: TRBD1
j_call: TRBJ2-1
v_call: TRBV29-1
clone_size: -
cdr3_nt: TGCAGCGTTGTAAGGACAGGTTACCATGAGCAGTTCTTC
cdr3_aa: CSVVRTGYHEQFF